The sequence of this TCR beta chain was determined in a study of CD8+CD57+ T cells in acquired aplastic anemia. Regarding the study as a whole: About 30 CD8+ CDR3 sequences occurred in both the patients and the controls.

The use of genomic DNA as template underpinned the TCR beta VDJ and CDR3 profiling. TCRdb reprocessed the reads with MiXCR, giving one entry per CDR3 protein. The sample holds around 150,000 distinct CDR3 sequences, roughly 48% seen once. Whoever was chosen for sequencing had shown CD8+CD57+ cell expansion by flow cytometry. Severe acquired aplastic anemia was the diagnosis recorded for all patients. Blood came from patients not yet given any therapy. Germline assignment: CDR1 SEHNR and CDR2 FQNEAQ (reference sequence). This CDR3 has 13 residues. V was clipped by 8 bases and J by 9 bases; unmatched bases: 6. This clonotype occurred once. Its antigen is currently unknown.

The chain has TRBV7-9 and TRBJ1-6; 8 positions agree with TRBD1. The sequenced sample consisted of sorted CD4+, CD8+, or CD8+CD57+ T cells (not recorded which) from PBMCs. The source of this sequence is a human donor with aplastic anemia. In DNA, the CDR3 is TGTGCCAGCGGGCAGGGGGCTAGTTCACCCCTCCACTTT. Encoded protein: CASGQGASSPLHF.